A selection of T cell receptor beta chains follows, all from one sample in a study of T cells in Graves' hyperthyroidism and ophthalmopathy. From the multiplex PCR reads, TCRdb called clonotypes with MiXCR, one entry per CDR3 protein. The sample yields under 400,000 distinct CDR3 sequences, 13% to 15% seen once. Material: blood. These receptors were taken from a woman aged 60-75 years with Graves' ophthalmopathy. Each CDR3 is given with its conserved first and last residue. The D gene is left open where the match is weak. Rows may omit the clone size; those that give it use once, few, many or a size class.

abundance	j_gene	d_gene	v_gene	CDR3nt	CDR3aa
many	TRBJ2-3	TRBD2	TRBV7-9	TGTGCCAGCAGCTCGGGACTAGCGGGAGGCGCAGATACGCAGTATTTT	CASSSGLAGGADTQYF
many	TRBJ2-1	TRBD2	TRBV12-3/TRBV12-4	TGTGCCAGCAGTCCGAGGACTAGAAACAATGAGCAGTTCTTC	CASSPRTRNNEQFF
many	TRBJ2-7	.	TRBV12-3/TRBV12-4	TGTGCCAGCAGTTTCGGCAGGGGGGAAGAGCAGTACTTC	CASSFGRGEEQYF
.	TRBJ2-3	.	TRBV20-1	TGCAGTGCTAGAGCCGGGACCCGCACAGATACGCAGTATTTT	CSARAGTRTDTQYF
.	TRBJ2-7	TRBD1	TRBV5-1	TGCGCCACCAGCAAACCTGACAGGGTCTACGAGCAGTACTTC	CATSKPDRVYEQYF
.	TRBJ2-1	TRBD2	TRBV9	TGTGCCAGCAGCTTTTTAGCGGGAGGAGCGTCCTACAATGAGCAGTTCTTC	CASSFLAGGASYNEQFF
many	TRBJ2-7	TRBD2	TRBV2	TGTGCCAGCAGTGTATCGCGGGAGGGATACGAGCAGTACTTC	CASSVSREGYEQYF
many	TRBJ2-7	.	TRBV20-1	TGCAGTGCTTTACCCCAGGACACTCCCGCCTACGAGCAGTACTTC	CSALPQDTPAYEQYF
many	TRBJ2-2	.	TRBV3-1	TGTGCCAGCAGCCAGGGGACAGCGGCGGGAACCGGGGAGCTGTTTTTT	CASSQGTAAGTGELFF
.	TRBJ1-6	.	TRBV3-1	TGTGCCGGCAGCCAAGTGGGGCAGGATTCACCCCTCCACTTT	CAGSQVGQDSPLHF
many	TRBJ2-7	.	TRBV12-3/TRBV12-4	TGTGCCAGCTCCCTACGGGCGTACGAGCAGTACTTC	CASSLRAYEQYF
many	TRBJ2-3	TRBD2	TRBV5-1	TGCGCCAGCAGCTTGGGGGTAGCGGGAGCGAAAGATACGCAGTATTTT	CASSLGVAGAKDTQYF
many	TRBJ2-1	TRBD2	TRBV28	TGTGCCAGCATGGTTGTGGGACTAGCGGGAACCAACAATGAGCAGTTCTTC	CASMVVGLAGTNNEQFF
.	TRBJ2-1	TRBD2	TRBV9	TGTGCCAGCAGCGTGGGACGGGAGGGCCGTCACAATGAGCAGTTCTTC	CASSVGREGRHNEQFF
many	TRBJ1-5	.	TRBV20-1	TGCAGTGCTAGAGGGACAGATAGCAATCAGCCCCAGCATTTT	CSARGTDSNQPQHF
few	TRBJ2-2	.	TRBV7-8	TGTGCCAGCAGGCGAAGCCGGGACTCCGAGGGGGAGCTGTTTTTT	CASRRSRDSEGELFF
many	TRBJ1-5	.	TRBV20-1	TGCAGTGCTAGACGCGGGGGGAAAGATCAGCCCCAGCATTTT	CSARRGGKDQPQHF
.	TRBJ2-1	.	TRBV11-2	TGTGCCAGCAGTGCTATTGCTGAGCAGTTCTTC	CASSAIAEQFF
many	TRBJ2-1	TRBD2	TRBV11-2	TGTGCCAGCAGCTTAGAACTAGCGTACAATGAGCAGTTCTTC	CASSLELAYNEQFF
many	TRBJ2-1	.	TRBV20-1	TGCAGTGCTAGAATGGCGAACTTAATCGGCAATGAGCAGTTCTTC	CSARMANLIGNEQFF
many	TRBJ2-3	.	TRBV20-1	TGCAGTGCTAGAGATCCTCCCTTAGAGGGACGAAAAGATACGCAGTATTTT	CSARDPPLEGRKDTQYF
few	TRBJ2-5	.	TRBV12-3/TRBV12-4	TGTGCCAGCAGTTACAGTCAAGAGACCCAGTACTTC	CASSYSQETQYF
many	TRBJ2-7	TRBD2	TRBV14	TGTGCCAGCAGCCAAGAAGTCTCGACTAGCGGGAACTACGAGCAGTACTTC	CASSQEVSTSGNYEQYF
.	TRBJ2-1	TRBD2	TRBV20-1	TGCAGTGCTAGAGATCCACTAGCGGGAGGGCCGGGATACAATGAGCAGTTCTTC	CSARDPLAGGPGYNEQFF
many	TRBJ2-7	TRBD1	TRBV27	TGTGCCAGCAGTTTACTCACCGGGACAGGGCCGCACGAGCAGTACTTC	CASSLLTGTGPHEQYF
many	TRBJ1-1	.	TRBV3-1	TGTGCCAGCAGCCGGCAGGGCACTGAAGCTTTCTTT	CASSRQGTEAFF
.	TRBJ2-1	.	TRBV19	TGTGCCAGTAGACCTCCCCGGCTAGGCCATGAGCAGTTCTTC	CASRPPRLGHEQFF
.	TRBJ2-2	TRBD2	TRBV29-1	TGCAGCGTTGGGGGAGGGTACACCGGGGAGCTGTTTTTT	CSVGGGYTGELFF
many	TRBJ1-1	.	TRBV20-1	TGCAGTGCTAGAGATGGGAGGACCGTGAACACTGAAGCTTTCTTT	CSARDGRTVNTEAFF
many	TRBJ1-5	.	TRBV30	TGTGCCTGGAGTCGGGACACATGGAATCAGCCCCAGCATTTT	CAWSRDTWNQPQHF
few	TRBJ1-6	.	TRBV6-2/TRBV6-3	TGTGCCAGCAGTTACGAGGGGCGATCACCCCTCCACTTT	CASSYEGRSPLHF
few	TRBJ2-3	.	TRBV19	TGTGCCAGTAGTATACCCGGGATCGCAGATACGCAGTATTTT	CASSIPGIADTQYF
many	TRBJ2-5	TRBD2	TRBV12-3/TRBV12-4	TGTGCCAGCAGTCGTAGCGGGAGATCAGAGACCCAGTACTTC	CASSRSGRSETQYF
many	TRBJ2-3	.	TRBV12-3/TRBV12-4	TGTGCCAGCACCACCTCGGAGTCTACCCGAAGCACAGATACGCAGTATTTT	CASTTSESTRSTDTQYF
many	TRBJ2-1	TRBD2	TRBV5-1	TGCGCCAGCAGCTCCCGGGACTACACCTACAATGAGCAGTTCTTC	CASSSRDYTYNEQFF
many	TRBJ2-3	.	TRBV29-1	TGCAGCGTGACTACGGGCCCAGATACGCAGTATTTT	CSVTTGPDTQYF
many	TRBJ2-7	.	TRBV7-2	TGTGCCAGCAGCCCAACAGGGACCGAGCAGTACTTC	CASSPTGTEQYF
many	TRBJ2-2	TRBD2	TRBV3-1	TGTGCCAGCAGCAGCGCGGGAGGGCTTAGCGGGGAGCTGTTTTTT	CASSSAGGLSGELFF
many	TRBJ2-5	.	TRBV7-9	TGTGCCAGCAGCTTTTTTACAGAACAAGAGACCCAGTACTTC	CASSFFTEQETQYF
.	TRBJ2-1	TRBD2	TRBV24-1	TGTGCCACCAGAGCGGGAGGGCTCTACAATGAGCAGTTCTTC	CATRAGGLYNEQFF
few	TRBJ1-6	.	TRBV20-1	TGCAGTGCTAGTATGGCACCCCTCCACTTT	CSASMAPLHF
.	TRBJ2-3	TRBD2	TRBV7-6	TGTGCCAGCAGCTCCTTACTAGCGGAAAGCACAGATACGCAGTATTTT	CASSSLLAESTDTQYF
few	TRBJ2-3	TRBD2	TRBV14	TGTGCCAGCAGCCAAGATGGAACGTGGGAGGGCACGCAGTATTTT	CASSQDGTWEGTQYF
.	TRBJ2-5	TRBD2	TRBV5-8	TGTGCCAGCAGCTTAACTAGCGGGACCGAGACCCAGTACTTC	CASSLTSGTETQYF
many	TRBJ1-2	.	TRBV2	TGTGCCAGCAGTGAAGCGTCAGGGAACTATGGCTACACCTTC	CASSEASGNYGYTF
many	TRBJ2-2	TRBD2	TRBV19	TGTGCCAGTAGTGTGAGTAGCGGGAAGACCGGGGAGCTGTTTTTT	CASSVSSGKTGELFF